The rows below give T cell receptor beta chains drawn from one sample of a study of cytomegalovirus exposure and HLA in healthy donors. Here immunoSEQ multiplex PCR was the method, and the copy in TCRdb shows in-frame clones only, minus some. Of roughly 100,000 clones in the sample, around 75% were seen once. Source material: PBMCs. The receptors shown here come from a young man in good health and CMV-seronegative. Both conserved end residues are part of each CDR3. The D gene is left open where the match is weak. Where a row states a size, it is once, few, many or the class of an expanded clone; other rows omit it.

TRBJ1-4,.,.,TRBV5-1,TGCGCCAGCTCCTCAGGGGAAACTAATGAAAAACTGTTTTTT,CASSSGETNEKLFF
TRBJ2-3,TRBD2,.,TRBV9,TGTGCCAGCACTAGCGGAGCAAGCACAGATACGCAGTATTTT,CASTSGASTDTQYF
TRBJ2-7,.,.,TRBV21-1,TGTGCCAGCAGCATCCGGGACAGGACCTACGAGCAGTACTTC,CASSIRDRTYEQYF
TRBJ2-7,TRBD2,.,TRBV28,TGTGCCAGCAGTTTACAGGGAGGGACCTACGAGCAGTACTTC,CASSLQGGTYEQYF
TRBJ2-3,TRBD2,.,TRBV9,TGTGCCAGCAGCGAAACGCGGGGGGCGAACACAGATACGCAGTATTTT,CASSETRGANTDTQYF
TRBJ1-4,.,.,TRBV13,TGTGCCAGCAGCTCCGGGGGTGAAAAACTGTTTTTT,CASSSGGEKLFF
TRBJ2-7,TRBD2,.,TRBV7-2,TGTGCCAGCAGCTGGACTAGCGGGGTGCTCGAGCAGTACTTC,CASSWTSGVLEQYF
TRBJ1-5,TRBD1,.,TRBV5-1,TGCGCCAGCAGCTTGGACCCAGGGGGTGATCAGCCCCAGCATTTT,CASSLDPGGDQPQHF
TRBJ2-5,.,.,TRBV28,TGTGCCAGCAGCCAGGGTTGGGAGACCCAGTACTTC,CASSQGWETQYF
TRBJ1-5,.,.,TRBV6-1,TGTGCCAGCAGAGACAGGCCGCTTAGCAATCAGCCCCAGCATTTT,CASRDRPLSNQPQHF
TRBJ2-7,.,.,TRBV7-6,TGTGCCAGCAGCTTGAACAGCGGGCGGCTATACGAGCAGTACTTC,CASSLNSGRLYEQYF
TRBJ1-1,.,few,TRBV5-5,TGTGCCAGCAGCTTCCAGGGGAACACTGAAGCTTTCTTT,CASSFQGNTEAFF
TRBJ1-4,.,.,TRBV2,TGTGCCAGCACCAGGGAATTGGACGCAACTAATGAAAAACTGTTTTTT,CASTRELDATNEKLFF
TRBJ2-7,.,.,TRBV9,TGTGCCAGCAGCGTAGAGGGGTCCCCTTCCTACGAGCAGTACTTC,CASSVEGSPSYEQYF
TRBJ1-6,.,.,TRBV5-1,TGCGCCAGCAGCTCCCAGGGGAATTCACCCCTCCACTTT,CASSSQGNSPLHF
TRBJ1-1,.,.,TRBV7-2,TGTGCCAGCAGCTTAGCGGACGGGGGATTTGAAGCTTTCTTT,CASSLADGGFEAFF
TRBJ2-5,TRBD1,once,TRBV7-8,TGTGCCAGCAGCTTAGGTCGGACAGGGCAAGAGACCCAGTACTTC,CASSLGRTGQETQYF
TRBJ1-1,TRBD1,.,TRBV19,TGTGCCAGTAGTATTTCACAGGGGTCTAGGGCTGAAGCTTTCTTT,CASSISQGSRAEAFF
TRBJ2-5,TRBD2,.,TRBV7-2,TGTGCCAGCAGCTTAACCACTAGCGGACAAGAGACCCAGTACTTC,CASSLTTSGQETQYF
TRBJ1-1,.,.,TRBV6-5,TGTGCCAGCAGTTACTCGGAGGATGGGGAAGCTTTCTTT,CASSYSEDGEAFF
TRBJ2-5,TRBD2,.,TRBV4-3,TGCGCCAGCAGCCAAGGGGGGACTAGCGGGGGCGAGACCCAGTACTTC,CASSQGGTSGGETQYF
TRBJ2-5,.,.,TRBV13,TGTGCCAGCAGCTTAGGGAGTGGAGAGACCCAGTACTTC,CASSLGSGETQYF